This TCR beta chain originates from a study of blood T cell repertoires in COVID-19. As handled by the study authors: From reference gene primer amplification, estimates of nucleated cell counts were derived. Sequencing was performed with immunoSEQ multiplex PCR; in TCRdb, only in-frame clones are kept and a portion is missing. Clonal size and the V and J genes are those of that table, whereas D and trimming came from the DNA. Here the sample spans fewer than 100,000 clones, over 70% being singletons. V dropped 5 bases and J dropped 3; count of bases not matched to a gene: 9. Germline V CDR1 and CDR2: MNHEY, SVGEGT. The CDR3 covers 17 residues. This clone came up a few times.

The sequenced material came from peripheral blood. This sequence joins TRBV6-2 or TRBV6-3 and TRBJ2-7, with TRBD2 matching over 14 bases. This TCR was recovered from a man between 65 and 85 years old with acute or convalescent COVID-19. The CDR3 region is CASSRGPGLAGGYEQYF. The DNA of the CDR3 is TGTGCCAGCAGTAGGGGCCCCGGACTAGCGGGAGGCTACGAGCAGTACTTC.